The clone carrying this T cell receptor (beta chain) has more than one count but fewer than ten. This specimen belongs to a study of T cells in Graves' hyperthyroidism and ophthalmopathy. Researchers amplified the TCR beta CDR3 regions from RNA transcripts. HTBI primers were the set used in a first-round RT-PCR of the TCR CDR3. TCRdb independently ran MiXCR on the multiplex PCR reads; one entry per CDR3 protein. The data show fewer than 650,000 distinct CDR3 sequences, 14% seen once. Graves' hyperthyroidism qualified as stable when ophthalmopathy did not progress within 18 months. The CDR3 consists of 13 residues. Germline-derived CDR1 and CDR2 are MNHNS and SASEGT. V lost 1 base and J lost 10, with 11 bases in between.

The rearrangement links TRBV6-1 to TRBJ2-1; D tentatively reads TRBD1 or TRBD2 (5 bases each). The sequencing sample was made of blood. This TCR derives from a middle-aged woman with Graves' hyperthyroidism. The DNA of the CDR3 is TGTGCCAGCAGTGAAGGGAGAGGGGTCGAGCAGTTCTTC. Amino acids: CASSEGRGVEQFF.